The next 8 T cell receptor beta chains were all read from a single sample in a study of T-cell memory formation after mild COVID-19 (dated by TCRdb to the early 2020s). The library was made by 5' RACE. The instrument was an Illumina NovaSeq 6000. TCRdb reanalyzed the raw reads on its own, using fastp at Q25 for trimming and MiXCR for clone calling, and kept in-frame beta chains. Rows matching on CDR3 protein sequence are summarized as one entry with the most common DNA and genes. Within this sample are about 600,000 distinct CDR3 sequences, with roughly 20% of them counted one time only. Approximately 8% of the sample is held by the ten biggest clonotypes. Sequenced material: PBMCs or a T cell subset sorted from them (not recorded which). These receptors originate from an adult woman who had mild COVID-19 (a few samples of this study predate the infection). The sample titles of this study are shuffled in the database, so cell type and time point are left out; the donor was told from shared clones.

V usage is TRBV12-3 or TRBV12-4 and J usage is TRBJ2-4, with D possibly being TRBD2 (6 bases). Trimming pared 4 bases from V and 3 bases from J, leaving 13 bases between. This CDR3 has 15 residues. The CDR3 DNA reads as TGTGCCAGCAGTTATCGGGGGATGGACAAAAACATTCAGTACTTC. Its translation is CASSYRGMDKNIQYF.

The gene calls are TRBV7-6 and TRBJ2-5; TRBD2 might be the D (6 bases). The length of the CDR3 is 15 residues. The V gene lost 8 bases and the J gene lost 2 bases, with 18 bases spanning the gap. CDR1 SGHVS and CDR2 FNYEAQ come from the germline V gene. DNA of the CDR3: TGTGCCAGCGCCAACGCGGGGATGGGACAAGAGACCCAGTACTTC. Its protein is CASANAGMGQETQYF. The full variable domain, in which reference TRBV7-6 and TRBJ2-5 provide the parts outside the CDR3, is GAGVSQSPRYKVTKRGQDVALRCDPISGHVSLYWYRQALGQGPEFLTYFNYEAQQDKSGLPNDRFSAERPEGSISTLTIQRTEQRDSAMYRCASANAGMGQETQYFGPGTRLLVL.

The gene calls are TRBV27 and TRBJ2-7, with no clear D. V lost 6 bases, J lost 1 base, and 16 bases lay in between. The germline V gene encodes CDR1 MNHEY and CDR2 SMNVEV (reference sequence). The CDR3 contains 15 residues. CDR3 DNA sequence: TGTGCCAGCAGCCCTACCCCCAGGTCATCCTACGAGCAGTACTTC. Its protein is CASSPTPRSSYEQYF.

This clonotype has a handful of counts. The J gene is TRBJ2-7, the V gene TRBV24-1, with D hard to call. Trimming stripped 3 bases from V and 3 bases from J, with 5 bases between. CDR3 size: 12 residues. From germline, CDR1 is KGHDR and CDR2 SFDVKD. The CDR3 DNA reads TGTGCCACCAGTGATCTGGGCTACGAGCAGTACTTC. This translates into CATSDLGYEQYF.

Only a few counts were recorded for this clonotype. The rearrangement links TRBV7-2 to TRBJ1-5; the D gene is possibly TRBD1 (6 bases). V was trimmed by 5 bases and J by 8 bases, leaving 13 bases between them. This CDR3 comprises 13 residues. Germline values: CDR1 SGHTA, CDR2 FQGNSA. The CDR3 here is CASSAKGGKPQHF. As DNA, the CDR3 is TGTGCCAGCAGCGCTAAAGGGGGTAAGCCCCAGCATTTT. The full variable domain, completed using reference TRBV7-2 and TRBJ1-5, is GAGVSQSPSNKVTEKGKDVELRCDPISGHTALYWYRQSLGQGLEFLIYFQGNSAPDKSGLPSDRFSAERTGGSVSTLTIQRTQQEDSAVYLCASSAKGGKPQHFGDGTRLSIL.

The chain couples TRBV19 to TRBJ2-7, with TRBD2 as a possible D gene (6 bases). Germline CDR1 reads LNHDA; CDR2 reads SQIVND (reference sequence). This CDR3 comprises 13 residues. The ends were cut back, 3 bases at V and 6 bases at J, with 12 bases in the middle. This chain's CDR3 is CASSMGGRSEQYF. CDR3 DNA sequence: TGTGCCAGTAGTATGGGAGGACGCAGCGAGCAGTACTTC.

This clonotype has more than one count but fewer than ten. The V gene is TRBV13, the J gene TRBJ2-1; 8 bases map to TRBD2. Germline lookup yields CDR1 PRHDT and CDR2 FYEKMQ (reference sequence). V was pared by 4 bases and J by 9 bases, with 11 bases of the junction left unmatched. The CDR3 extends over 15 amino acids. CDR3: CASSSTGGAHTEQFF. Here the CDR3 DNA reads TGTGCCAGCAGCTCCACCGGGGGGGCCCATACTGAGCAGTTCTTC.

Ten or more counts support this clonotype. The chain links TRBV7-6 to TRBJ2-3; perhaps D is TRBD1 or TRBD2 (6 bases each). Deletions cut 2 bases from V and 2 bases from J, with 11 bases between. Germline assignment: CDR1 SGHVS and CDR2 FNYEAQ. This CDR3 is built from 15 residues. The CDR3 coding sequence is TGTGCCAGCAGCTTAATGGGGGGCTCCACAGATACGCAGTATTTT. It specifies CASSLMGGSTDTQYF.